These 19 T cell receptor beta chains were sequenced from one sample in a study of blood T cell repertoires in COVID-19. Produced via immunoSEQ multiplex PCR; TCRdb's table is partial and in-frame only. The sample comprises about 120,000 clones, roughly 78% of which are singletons, and around 15% rests with the top ten. The sequenced sample was peripheral blood. The receptor set was obtained from a man aged 55 to 70 with active or convalescent COVID-19.

This clone was detected only a few times. The genes are TRBV5-6 and TRBJ1-1; the D gene is possibly TRBD1 (5 bases). There are 14 residues in the CDR3. CDR1 and CDR2 from the germline V gene are SGHDT and YYEEEE. V dropped 4 bases and J dropped 0 bases, with 10 bases sitting between them. The CDR3, as DNA: TGTGCCAGCAGCCCGGACACAATGAACACTGAAGCTTTCTTT. It specifies CASSPDTMNTEAFF.

This clone appeared once. The CDR3 spells CASSWGQRTEAFF. The CDR3 region has the DNA TGTGCCAGCAGTTGGGGACAGAGGACTGAAGCTTTCTTT. The rearrangement uses TRBV28 and TRBJ1-1, with 7 bases aligning to TRBD1. The length of the CDR3 is 13 residues. The germline V gene has CDR1 MDHEN and CDR2 SYDVKM. Germline trimming cut 4 bases from V and 5 bases from J; bases unmatched to any gene: 4.

This clone was seen just once. The chain recombines TRBV10-1 with TRBJ2-6, with 9 positions matching TRBD1. The germline gives CDR1 WNHNN, CDR2 SYGVQD (reference sequence). Germline trimming cut 6 bases from V and 3 bases from J; bases unmatched to any gene: 15. This CDR3 is built from 19 residues. The chain's CDR3 is CASRGGTGSPLNGANVLTF. Here the CDR3 DNA reads TGCGCCAGCAGGGGGGGGACAGGGAGTCCTCTAAATGGGGCCAACGTCCTGACTTTC.

This chain joins TRBV5-1 and TRBJ2-3, with 8 bases aligning to TRBD2. Unmatched junction bases numbered 12, after V lost 4 bases and J lost 5 bases. The CDR3 loop spans 16 amino acids. The germline V gene has CDR1 SGHRS and CDR2 YFSETQ. CDR3 protein: CASSRNSGAGGDTQYF. CDR3 sequence (DNA): TGCGCCAGCAGCCGCAATAGCGGGGCTGGGGGAGATACGCAGTATTTT.

The V gene is TRBV9, the J gene TRBJ2-1, with a possible D match to TRBD2 (6 bases). Trimming removed 1 base at V and 3 bases at J, with 11 bases between. The CDR3 totals 15 residues. Germline-derived CDR1 and CDR2 are SGDLS and YYNGEE. The DNA for the CDR3 is TGTGCCAGCAGCGTACGTGGCGGGATCTACAATGAGCAGTTCTTC. As protein: CASSVRGGIYNEQFF.

The chain has TRBV4-1 and TRBJ2-1; D gene ambiguous. The germline V gene encodes CDR1 MGHRA and CDR2 YSYEKL. This CDR3 has 16 amino acids. The V end was cut by 2 bases, the J end by 0 bases, with 11 bases between. In DNA form, the CDR3 reads TGCGCCAGCAGCCAAATAGTAATGAGCTCCTACAATGAGCAGTTCTTC. As protein: CASSQIVMSSYNEQFF.

This chain uses TRBV2 with TRBJ2-3; 14 bases are a match to TRBD2. J was trimmed by 1 base and V by 5 bases; bases with no gene match: 2. The CDR3 contains 16 residues. The germline V gene has CDR1 SNHLY and CDR2 FYNNEI. CDR3 nucleotide sequence: TGTGCCAGCAGTCCGACTAGCGGGGGGGGCACAGATACGCAGTATTTT. This gives the protein CASSPTSGGGTDTQYF. Using reference TRBV2 and TRBJ2-3 for the parts outside the CDR3, the full variable domain is EPEVTQTPSHQVTQMGQEVILRCVPISNHLYFYWYRQILGQKVEFLVSFYNNEISEKSEIFDDQFSVERPDGSNFTLKIRSTKLEDSAMYFCASSPTSGGGTDTQYFGPGTRLTVL.

The chain employs TRBV28 and TRBJ2-7; 10 bases fit TRBD2. Germline V gives CDR1 MDHEN, CDR2 SYDVKM. This CDR3 contains 13 residues. The J segment lost 12 bases and the V segment lost 3 bases, leaving 8 bases of the junction unmatched. The CDR3: CASSLPAGGPRYF. For the CDR3, the DNA is TGTGCCAGCAGTTTGCCAGCGGGAGGGCCACGGTACTTC.

The chain combines TRBV15 with TRBJ1-1; D is possibly TRBD1 (5 bases). V lost 0 bases to trimming and J lost 7 bases, with 12 bases between them. Germline lookup yields CDR1 LNHNV and CDR2 YYDKDF (reference sequence). The CDR3 has 14 amino acids. The CDR3, as DNA: TGTGCCACCAGCAGAGATAAGGGGATTAGTGAAGCTTTCTTT. It codes for CATSRDKGISEAFF.

This rearrangement joins TRBV9 to TRBJ1-5; no clear D gene. CDR1 and CDR2 from the germline V gene are SGDLS and YYNGEE. There are 14 residues in the CDR3. V was clipped by 0 bases and J by 4 bases, with 8 bases between them. CDR3 in amino acids: CASSVEPGNQPQHF. In nucleotides, the CDR3 is TGTGCCAGCAGCGTAGAGCCGGGTAATCAGCCCCAGCATTTT.

The J gene is TRBJ2-2, the V gene TRBV2; D possibly corresponds to TRBD2 (5 bases). V gave up 2 bases and J gave up 1 base, with 14 bases separating them. Germline CDR1 and CDR2: SNHLY and FYNNEI. The CDR3 totals 17 residues. The CDR3 sequence is CASSEYTGVENTGELFF. The CDR3 DNA sequence: TGTGCCAGCAGTGAATATACCGGGGTGGAGAACACCGGGGAGCTGTTTTTT.

The chain uses TRBV5-6 and TRBJ1-1; D possibly corresponds to TRBD1 (6 bases). CDR3 length: 13 amino acids. Per germline, CDR1 SGHDT and CDR2 YYEEEE. V was pared by 4 bases and J by 1 base, with 8 bases between. CDR3: CASSRGGNTEAFF. The CDR3 DNA sequence: TGTGCCAGCAGCAGGGGGGGGAACACTGAAGCTTTCTTT.

The genes are TRBV9 and TRBJ1-6, with 9 bases matching TRBD1. Germline CDR1 and CDR2: SGDLS and YYNGEE. This CDR3 contains 15 residues. V trimming: 3 bases; J trimming: 9 bases; junction bases outside the gene matches: 7. The CDR3 loop reads CASSGRQGESSPLHF. The CDR3 DNA is TGTGCCAGCAGCGGCAGACAGGGGGAGTCTTCACCCCTCCACTTT.

The CDR3 coding sequence is TGTGCCAGCAGTACCCGGAATAGCGGGAATGAGCAGTTCTTC. Amino acids: CASSTRNSGNEQFF. The J gene is TRBJ2-1, the V gene TRBV28; 7 bases line up with TRBD2. This CDR3 contains 14 residues. With 5 bases clipped from V and 7 bases from J, the junction kept 8 bases outside the gene matches. Germline V gene data show CDR1 as MDHEN and CDR2 as SYDVKM.

The chain uses TRBV10-3 and TRBJ2-6; 9 nucleotides align to TRBD1. The CDR3 has 16 residues. The trim removed 6 bases at V and 4 bases at J, leaving 7 bases unmatched. Germline CDR1 and CDR2: ENHRY and SYGVKD. This chain's CDR3 is CAISRDRDLGANVLTF. For the CDR3, the DNA is TGTGCCATCAGCCGGGACAGGGACTTAGGGGCCAACGTCCTGACTTTC.

The chain carries TRBV21-1 and TRBJ1-5; the listed D gene, TRBD1, was not tested against the DNA. TRBV21-1 has pseudogene status. The CDR3 has 14 residues. The CDR3 sequence: CASSKGTDNQPQHF. The CDR3 DNA sequence: TGTGCCAGCAGCAAAGGGACAGACAATCAGCCCCAGCATTTT.

This clone is judged medium-sized. The chain carries TRBV5-6 and TRBJ1-1; D may be TRBD1 (5 bases). The CDR3 length is 17 residues. V lost 1 base and J lost 1, with 17 bases in between. The germline V gene has CDR1 SGHDT and CDR2 YYEEEE. CDR3 DNA sequence: TGTGCCAGCAGCTTGTGGGGCCTCGGCCTAAAGAACACTGAAGCTTTCTTT. Amino acids: CASSLWGLGLKNTEAFF.

The chain is built from TRBV5-6 and TRBJ2-7; tentatively, D is TRBD2 (5 bases). The CDR3 has 12 residues. The V end lost 6 bases, the J end lost 3 bases, and 10 bases lay between the germline ends. Germline V gene data show CDR1 as SGHDT and CDR2 as YYEEEE. CDR3 nucleotides: TGTGCCAGCACCTTCGGGATCTACGAGCAGTACTTC. Residues: CASTFGIYEQYF.

The chain couples TRBV19 to TRBJ2-1, with D maybe TRBD2 (7 bases). Trimming left V 4 bases short and J 10 bases short, with 17 bases between. Germline CDR1 and CDR2: LNHDA and SQIVND (reference sequence). CDR3 length: 14 amino acids. DNA of the CDR3: TGTGCCAGTAGTAGGGGGGGGCGCCTGTGGGAGCAGTTCTTC. As protein: CASSRGGRLWEQFF.